This TCR beta chain is drawn from a study of blood T cell repertoires in COVID-19 (dated by TCRdb to the early 2020s). About the study as a whole: Samples from collaborators originated in the United States, Italy and Spain and spanned both the acute and convalescent phases of COVID-19. The material from the prospective study consisted of cDNA or gDNA derived from T cells, B-cell-depleted T cells, or PBMCs. Subjects who had been exposed to COVID-19, were actively infected with it, or had recovered from it provided the deeply sampled blood TCRbeta repertoires that made up the dataset. The repertoires were made available in a free public database intended to serve as a resource for research on the immune response to SARS-CoV-2. The samples were drawn from the first 160 participants of the ongoing ImmuneRACE study and from 1,254 subjects provided by 6 global collaborators. Sample metadata almost always included a de-identified subject ID, COVID-19 status, age in years and sex. HLA class I and class II types, where available, came from metadata supplied by the sample provider rather than from assay-based typing.

What the study reported, not specific to this receptor: Clinical and demographic metadata were provided uncurated, with the amount varying by source and participant.

Note on this clone: Its recognized antigen is unknown. Base-call qualities are not available, and no considerably larger clone is one nucleotide away.

The collaborating institutions used their own protocols to collect whole blood in K2EDTA tubes. For TCRbeta analysis, collaborator samples were shipped as frozen whole blood, as isolated PBMCs, or as DNA extracted from either sample type. The immunoSEQ Assay, a bias-controlled multiplex PCR, was used to amplify TCRbeta CDR3 regions from genomic DNA. In the source study's methods: The number of nucleated cells in each sample was estimated from the amplification of reference gene primers within the assay. To quantify the absolute abundance of each unique TCRbeta CDR3 rearrangement, sequence reads were collapsed and filtered. Productive Simpson clonality was computed per sample as the square root of Simpson's diversity index over productive rearrangements. In TCRdb, the immuneACCESS table is reduced to in-frame sequences with V and J assigned. These tables do not hold every clone; where another copy was compared, an unresolved V gene accounts for under half, and the others remain unexplained. V and J calls and clone size are given by that table; D and trimming were obtained from the DNA. The sample records approximately 220,000 clones, 65% to 85% of which are singletons. Jointly, the top ten make up more than 9% of the sample.

From V the trimming removes 6 bases and from J it removes 8 bases, while the gene matches leave 16 bases of the junction unaccounted for. Looking up the germline V gene yields CDR1 MRHNA and CDR2 SNTAGT. From the cysteine through the phenylalanine, the CDR3 covers 17 amino acids. CDR3 DNA only is kept here, 51 bases in frame from base 1. The specimen sequenced was peripheral blood. The chain links TRBV6-4 with TRBJ1-2, with TRBD1 matching 12 junction bases. The receptor was derived from a woman aged 80 or older with acute or convalescent COVID-19. CDR3 region: CASRPGTGGAAWGGYTF. The DNA is as follows: TGTGCCAGCAGACCCGGGACAGGGGGCGCCGCGTGGGGAGGCTACACCTTC.